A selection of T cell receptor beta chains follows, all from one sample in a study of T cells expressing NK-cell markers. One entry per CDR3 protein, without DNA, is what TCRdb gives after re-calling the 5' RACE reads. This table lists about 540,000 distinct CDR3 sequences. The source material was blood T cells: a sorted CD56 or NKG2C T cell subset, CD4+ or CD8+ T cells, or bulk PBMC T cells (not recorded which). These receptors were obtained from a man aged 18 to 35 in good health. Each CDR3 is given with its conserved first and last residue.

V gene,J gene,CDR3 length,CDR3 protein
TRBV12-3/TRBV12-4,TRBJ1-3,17,CASSVLGGRHSGNTIYF
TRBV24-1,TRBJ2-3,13,CATSEGPIDTQYF
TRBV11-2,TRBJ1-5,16,CASSLGGRQRGQPQHF
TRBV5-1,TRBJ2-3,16,CASSSGTSGRVDTQYF
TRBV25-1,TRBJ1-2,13,CASRETGSYGYTF
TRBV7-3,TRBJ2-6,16,CASSSLRGFEANVLTF
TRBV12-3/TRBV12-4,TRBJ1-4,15,CASSLSSGSREKLFF
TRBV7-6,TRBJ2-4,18,CASSQGPARGLAKNIQYF
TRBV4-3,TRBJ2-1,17,CASSPGWTGGRYNEQFF
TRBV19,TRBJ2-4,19,CASSIGSVAGRRAKNIQYF
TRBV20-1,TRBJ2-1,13,CSAREETGNEQFF
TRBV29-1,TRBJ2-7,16,CSVEDRLAGGTYEQYF
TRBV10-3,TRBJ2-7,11,CASRDLREQYF
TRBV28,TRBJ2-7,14,CASSSGTSRYEQYF
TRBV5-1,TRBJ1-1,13,CASSAMNRDFAFF
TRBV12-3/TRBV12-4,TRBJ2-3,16,CASSGHGPESTDTQYF
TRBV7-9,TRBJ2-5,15,CASSLTLLGEETQYF
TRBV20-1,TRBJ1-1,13,CSAKENRGTEAFF
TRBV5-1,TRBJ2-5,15,CASSATGQSQETQYF
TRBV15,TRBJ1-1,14,CATGKRLGGIEAFF
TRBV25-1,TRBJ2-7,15,CASSEVGRGSYEQYF
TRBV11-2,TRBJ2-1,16,CASSHKGTSGDNEQFF